Below, 14 T cell receptor beta chains from the same sample are listed, as sequenced in a study of shared clonotypes between healthy human individuals. TCRdb's copy holds only in-frame clones and misses some; the assay was immunoSEQ multiplex PCR. The data contain around 2.1 million clones, around 95% of them singletons. Sequenced input: naive CD4+ T cells sorted from blood. Subset described: CD45RA+ positively selected. The receptors originated from a man between 18 and 35 years old in good health.

The chain couples TRBV30 to TRBJ1-1; TRBD1 might be the D (6 bases). Germline V gene sequence: CDR1 GTSNPN, CDR2 SVGIG (reference sequence). V was trimmed by 0 bases and J by 3 bases, leaving 11 bases between them. This CDR3 spans 14 amino acids. The CDR3 nucleotides are TGTGCCTGGAGTGTCCGGGGGGCGCACACTGAAGCTTTCTTT. It translates to CAWSVRGAHTEAFF. Looking up the rest from reference TRBV30 and TRBJ1-1 gives the full variable domain: SQTIHQWPATLVQPVGSPLSLECTVEGTSNPNLYWYRQAAGRGLQLLFYSVGIGQISSEVPQNLSASRPQDRQFILSSKKLLLSDSGFYLCAWSVRGAHTEAFFGQGTRLTVV.

This rearrangement joins TRBV2 to TRBJ2-1; 10 positions agree with TRBD2. The germline gives CDR1 SNHLY, CDR2 FYNNEI. The V gene end was trimmed by 10 bases and the J gene end by 6 bases; junction bases not matched to a gene: 9. The CDR3 is 14 residues long. The CDR3 loop is CATQGSGRANEQFF. Written as DNA, the CDR3 is TGTGCCACCCAGGGAAGCGGGAGGGCCAATGAGCAGTTCTTC.

The chain combines TRBV27 with TRBJ2-7; unclear D gene. Germline V gene sequence: CDR1 MNHEY, CDR2 SMNVEV (reference sequence). This CDR3 comprises 13 residues. V was clipped by 6 bases and J by 1 base, with 10 bases between them. CDR3 amino acids: CASRAITSYEQYF. The CDR3 nucleotides are TGTGCCAGCAGGGCAATTACTTCCTACGAGCAGTACTTC.

The chain recombines TRBV19 with TRBJ2-7; 8 bases are shared with TRBD2. V gave up 10 bases and J gave up 3 bases; unmatched junction bases: 8. The CDR3 is 13 residues long. Germline loops: CDR1 LNHDA, CDR2 SQIVND (reference sequence). The CDR3 region is CATRMTSDYEQYF. CDR3 nucleotides: TGTGCCACCCGGATGACTAGCGACTACGAGCAGTACTTC.

This clone was seen just once. V gene TRBV7-8 combines with J gene TRBJ1-5; D is ambiguous. Germline V gene lookup returns CDR1 SGHVS and CDR2 FQNEAQ. V was cut by 1 base and J by 1 base, with 5 bases left in between. CDR3 size: 14 residues. CDR3 nucleotides: TGTGCCAGCAGCTTAGGCAGAAGCAATCAGCCCCAGCATTTT. This gives the protein CASSLGRSNQPQHF.

As regards this clone: Additional DNA sequences in this sample encode the identical CDR3. The rearrangement joins TRBV30 to TRBJ1-1; D gene ambiguous. Trimming shortened V by 0 bases and J by 4 bases, and 9 bases separated the two germline ends. The CDR3 consists of 13 residues. Per the germline V gene, CDR1 is GTSNPN and CDR2 is SVGIG (reference sequence). CDR3 sequence reads: CAWSVVRGTEAFF. The CDR3 DNA sequence: TGTGCCTGGAGTGTTGTGCGGGGCACTGAAGCTTTCTTT.

V and J are TRBV5-1 and TRBJ1-2; 9 positions match TRBD1. The CDR3 loop spans 17 amino acids. CDR1 and CDR2 from the germline V gene are SGHRS and YFSETQ. After removal of 0 bases from V and 8 bases from J, the junction contained 14 bases not matched to a gene. In DNA, the CDR3 is TGCGCCAGCAGCTTGGATCTTGGGGGACAGGGAATAGGAGGCTACACCTTC. This gives the protein CASSLDLGGQGIGGYTF.

The V and J genes are TRBV2 and TRBJ2-2; TRBD2 agrees at 10 bases. V shed 5 bases, J shed 3 bases, and the junction held 6 bases outside the gene matches. Germline CDR1 is SNHLY and CDR2 is FYNNEI. The CDR3 totals 16 residues. This CDR3 reads CASSLSGGLDTGELFF. The CDR3 DNA reads TGTGCCAGCAGTCTTAGCGGGGGGTTAGACACCGGGGAGCTGTTTTTT.

This rearrangement joins TRBV5-1 to TRBJ1-2; weak D call: TRBD1 (5 bases). Per germline, CDR1 SGHRS and CDR2 YFSETQ. Deletions cut 4 bases from V and 2 bases from J, with 15 bases between. This CDR3 spans 15 amino acids. The CDR3 protein is CASSPEEGRNYGYTF. Written as DNA, the CDR3 is TGCGCCAGCAGCCCGGAGGAGGGGAGGAACTATGGCTACACCTTC. Full variable domain (rest looked up from reference TRBV5-1 and TRBJ1-2): KAGVTQTPRYLIKTRGQQVTLSCSPISGHRSVSWYQQTPGQGLQFLFEYFSETQRNKGNFPGRFSGRQFSNSRSEMNVSTLELGDSALYLCASSPEEGRNYGYTFGSGTRLTVV.

As DNA, the CDR3 is TGTGCCAGCAGCCACGACCAGCCCACTGAAGCTTTCTTT. This translates into CASSHDQPTEAFF. The J gene is TRBJ1-1, the V gene TRBV7-9; D unresolved. V lost 5 bases and J lost 4, with 11 bases in between. The CDR3 runs to 13 residues. CDR1 and CDR2 from the germline V gene are SEHNR and FQNEAQ (reference sequence).

CDR3 amino acids: CASSDRDGSGNTIYF. CDR3 DNA sequence: TGTGCCAGCAGCGATCGAGATGGTTCTGGAAACACCATATATTTT. This chain uses TRBV7-9 with TRBJ1-3, with D unresolved. Trimming took 5 bases from V and 1 from J, leaving 12 bases between them. This CDR3 has 15 amino acids. The germline V gene encodes CDR1 SEHNR and CDR2 FQNEAQ (reference sequence).

This clone was observed once. The chain carries TRBV2 and TRBJ1-6; 10 positions match TRBD1. CDR3 length equals 15 residues. With V trimmed by 6 bases and J by 4 bases, 3 bases remained unmatched. CDR1 SNHLY and CDR2 FYNNEI come from the germline V gene. The CDR3 is CASRRGQGYNSPLHF. DNA for the CDR3: TGTGCCAGCAGAAGGGGACAGGGGTATAATTCACCCCTCCACTTT.

As for this clone: Within the sample, other DNA sequences also encode this same CDR3. The rearrangement joins TRBV5-1 to TRBJ1-4; TRBD1 is a possible D gene (5 bases). Trimming left V 2 bases short and J 0 bases short, with 14 bases between. CDR3 length: 17 residues. CDR1 and CDR2 (germline): SGHRS, YFSETQ. The CDR3 loop is CASSFGQGGATNEKLFF. Here the CDR3 DNA reads TGCGCCAGCAGCTTCGGGCAGGGTGGTGCAACTAATGAAAAACTGTTTTTT. Based on the CDR3 plus reference TRBV5-1 and TRBJ1-4, the full variable domain is KAGVTQTPRYLIKTRGQQVTLSCSPISGHRSVSWYQQTPGQGLQFLFEYFSETQRNKGNFPGRFSGRQFSNSRSEMNVSTLELGDSALYLCASSFGQGGATNEKLFFGSGTQLSVL.

The count of this clone is one. This chain uses TRBV7-2 with TRBJ1-1; D remains ambiguous. The CDR3 spans 13 residues. The V end lost 3 bases, the J end lost 5 bases, and 10 bases lay between the germline ends. The germline gives CDR1 SGHTA, CDR2 FQGNSA. This chain's CDR3 is CASSFEMLTEAFF. The CDR3 DNA is TGTGCCAGCAGCTTTGAAATGTTGACTGAAGCTTTCTTT.